The T cell receptor (beta chain) described here comes from a study of T cells in localized non-small cell lung cancer. In the case of this clone: Its matching antigen is unknown.

The CDR3 is 18 residues long. V lost 5 bases to trimming and J lost 0 bases, with 20 bases between them. The germline gives CDR1 SGHTA, CDR2 FQGNSA. Regarding the study as a whole: Clonality of T cells reached its maximum in uninvolved adjacent lung, surpassing tumor.

The assay was immunoSEQ multiplex PCR, and TCRdb's table has in-frame clones only and misses some. Of around 90,000 clones listed, about 78% are singletons. This sample comprised PBMCs, obtained before any cancer treatment. The clonotype originates from a man aged 40 to 70 with stage II squamous cell lung carcinoma. The chain joins TRBV7-2 to TRBJ1-3, with TRBD1 as a possible D gene (6 bases). CDR3 DNA sequence: TGTGCCAGCAGCCTTGTAACAGGGCTCGATAGCTCTGGAAACACCATATATTTT. Translation gives CASSLVTGLDSSGNTIYF.